This T cell receptor beta chain is from a study of vaccination and CD4 T cells after COVID-19 (dated by TCRdb to between 2021 and 2024). The study in broad terms: Convalescent patients had a positive SARS-CoV-2 result on nasal swab PCR, and of these patients, several had mild disease and one had severe disease. The convalescent cohort included six males and four females, with two Hispanic individuals, seven Caucasians, two Asians and one multiracial person. Each participant got two doses of either the Pfizer-BioNTech BNT162b2 vaccine (n=8) or the Moderna mRNA-1273 vaccine (n=2). Post-COVID blood samples were collected from convalescent patients a median of around 96 days after diagnosis, with a range of roughly 30 to 170 days. Post-vaccine blood samples were collected a median of approximately 72 days after the second vaccine dose, ranging from about 13 to 250 days. Overlapping spike peptide pools from SARS-CoV-2 and from the common cold coronaviruses HCoV-NL63, HCoV-OC43 and HCoV-229E were used as culture stimuli. Control cultures used a CEFX viral epitope pool as positive control, an HIV-1 Nef peptide pool as negative control, or no peptide. In around nine COVID-19 convalescent patients and a handful of infection-naive healthy vaccine recipients, the spike-specific CD4+ TCR repertoire before mRNA vaccination was compared with the repertoire after mRNA vaccination.

This clonotype appeared a few times. The target of this receptor is not known. No base quality information exists; no much larger clone differs at one position. Libraries were built with PCR. DNA from cultured CD4+ T cells underwent TCR sequencing with the Oncomine TCR Beta short-read assay at the Johns Hopkins FTIC core. Genomic DNA was extracted from the cultured CD4+ T cells with the QIAamp micro DNA kit. The Oncomine TCR Beta libraries from cultured CD4+ T cells were pooled using unique dual indexes and then sequenced on an Illumina iSeq 100. The authors processed their data as follows. Non-productive sequences were removed, and CDR3s not starting with C, not ending with F or W, or shorter than 7 amino acids were discarded. Antigen-specific clonotypes were identified using the MANAFEST web application through comparison of peptide-stimulated wells with reference and other culture wells. Positive clones required FDR below 0.05, an odds ratio above 5, and productive frequency above 0.1% in at least two of three replicate wells. Clonotypes that were significantly expanded in both SARS-CoV-2 spike wells and at least one common cold coronavirus spike condition were defined as cross-reactive. Using R version 3.6.1, CDR3 homology was evaluated through Levenshtein distances (stringdist) along with unrooted phylogenetic trees (ape). Starting from the raw public reads, TCRdb applied fastp trimming at Q25, assembled clones with MiXCR and retained in-frame beta chains. Identical CDR3 protein sequences are pooled into one entry, listed with their most common genes and DNA. TCRdb, not the authors, supplied the V and J calls. The sample table contains nearly 20,000 distinct CDR3 sequences; only one count was recorded for roughly 46% of them. Under 3% of the sample is held by the ten biggest clonotypes.

CDR1 and CDR2, per the germline V gene (reference sequence), are DFQATT and SNEGSKA. The CDR3, cysteine through phenylalanine, is 15 amino acids long. Only the CDR3 part of the read is kept: 45 bases, read in frame from the first base. V is cut back by 3 bases and J by 7 bases, with 4 bases in the junction unmatched. Here is what the overall study found, with its caveats: Nearly all vaccine-specific clones in convalescent patients (304 of 307) were mono-reactive for SARS-CoV-2 spike rather than cross-reactive with common cold coronaviruses. The number of convalescent patients in the study was relatively small, and the study did not examine early timepoints following natural infection. In convalescent patients, a median approximately 83% of post-vaccine SARS-CoV-2-reactive clones were detected only after vaccination, and vaccine-specific priming was suggested by this finding. The median number of SARS-CoV-2-reactive clonotypes rose from 20 to 25 after infection to approximately 41 after vaccination, but the change was not significant.

This specimen's treatment or condition label, interpreted: roughly 10-day PBMC culture with coronavirus spike peptide pools or control peptides (ViraFEST assay). To expand antigen-specific T cells with peptide pools and then pick out the expanded clonotypes through TCR sequencing, the study relied on the ViraFEST assay. The positive SARS-CoV-2 PCR tests of the convalescent patients were dated from March to December 2020, before the Alpha, Beta and Delta variants emerged in the United States. Each well held some 2 million PBMCs cultured with roughly 10 ug/ml peptide pools in IMDM containing about 5% human AB serum and roughly 10 IU/ml IL-2. Half of the culture medium was replaced with fresh IL-2-containing medium on days 3 and 7. Once the cells had been in culture for over nine days, the EasySep CD4+ T cell isolation kit was used to isolate CD4+ T cells by negative selection. PBMCs were separated from whole blood using Ficoll-Paque Plus gradient centrifugation and then either used fresh or cryopreserved at -140C. Each culture condition was generally run in triplicate wells.

The TCR comes from a human donor who had recovered from COVID-19. The source was CD4+ T cells from blood, cultured in vitro, collected after SARS-CoV-2 vaccination. The rearranged chain carries TRBV20-1 and TRBJ1-6; TRBD1 aligns with 12 central bases. The sequence in DNA is TGCAGTGCTAGTTTGGGGACAGGGGGCAATTCACCCCTCCACTTT. Translated, this gives CSASLGTGGNSPLHF.